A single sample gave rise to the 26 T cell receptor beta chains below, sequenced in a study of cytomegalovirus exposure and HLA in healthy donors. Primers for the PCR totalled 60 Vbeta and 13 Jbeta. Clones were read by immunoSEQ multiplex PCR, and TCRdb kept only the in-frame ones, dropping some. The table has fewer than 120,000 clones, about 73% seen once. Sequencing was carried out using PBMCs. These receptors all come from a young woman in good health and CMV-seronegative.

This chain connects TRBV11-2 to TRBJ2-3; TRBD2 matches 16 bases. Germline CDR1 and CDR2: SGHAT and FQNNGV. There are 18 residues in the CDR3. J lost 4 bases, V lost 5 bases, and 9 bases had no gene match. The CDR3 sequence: CASSRSTGLAGGADTQYF. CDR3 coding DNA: TGTGCCAGCAGCCGAAGCACGGGACTAGCGGGAGGGGCAGATACGCAGTATTTT.

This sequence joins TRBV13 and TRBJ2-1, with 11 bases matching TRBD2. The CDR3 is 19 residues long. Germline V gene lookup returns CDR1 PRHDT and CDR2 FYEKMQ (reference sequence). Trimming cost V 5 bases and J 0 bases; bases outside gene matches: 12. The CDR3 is CASSPSAGTSGSSYNEQFF. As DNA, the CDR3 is TGTGCCAGCAGCCCCAGCGCCGGGACTAGCGGAAGCTCCTACAATGAGCAGTTCTTC.

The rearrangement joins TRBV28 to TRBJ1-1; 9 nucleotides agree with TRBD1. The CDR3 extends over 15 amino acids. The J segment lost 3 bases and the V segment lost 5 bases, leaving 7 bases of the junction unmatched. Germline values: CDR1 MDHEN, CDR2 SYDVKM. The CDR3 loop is CASSTRTGAYTEAFF. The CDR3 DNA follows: TGTGCCAGCAGTACCCGGACAGGGGCATACACTGAAGCTTTCTTT.

The CDR3 spells CAWSVPSLTGSYEQYF. In DNA, the CDR3 is TGTGCCTGGAGTGTACCCTCCTTGACAGGGTCCTACGAGCAGTACTTC. The chain has TRBV30 and TRBJ2-7, with 7 positions matching TRBD1. The CDR3 is 16 amino acids. J gave up 1 base and V 0 bases, and 9 bases lay outside the gene matches. Per the germline V gene, CDR1 is GTSNPN and CDR2 is SVGIG (reference sequence). The full variable domain, with the rest looked up from reference TRBV30 and TRBJ2-7, is SQTIHQWPATLVQPVGSPLSLECTVEGTSNPNLYWYRQAAGRGLQLLFYSVGIGQISSEVPQNLSASRPQDRQFILSSKKLLLSDSGFYLCAWSVPSLTGSYEQYFGPGTRLTVT.

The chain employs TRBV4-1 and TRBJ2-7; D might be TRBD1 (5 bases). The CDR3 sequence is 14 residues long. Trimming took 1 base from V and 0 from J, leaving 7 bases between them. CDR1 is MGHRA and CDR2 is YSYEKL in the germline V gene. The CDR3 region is CASSQADSSYEQYF. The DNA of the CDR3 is TGCGCCAGCAGCCAAGCAGACAGCTCCTACGAGCAGTACTTC.

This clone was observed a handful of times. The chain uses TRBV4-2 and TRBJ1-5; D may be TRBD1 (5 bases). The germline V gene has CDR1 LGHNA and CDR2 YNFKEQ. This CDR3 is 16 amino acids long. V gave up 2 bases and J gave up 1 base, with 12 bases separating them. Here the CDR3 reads CASSQSGRGSNQPQHF. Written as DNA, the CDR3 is TGTGCCAGCAGCCAATCAGGGCGTGGGAGCAATCAGCCCCAGCATTTT.

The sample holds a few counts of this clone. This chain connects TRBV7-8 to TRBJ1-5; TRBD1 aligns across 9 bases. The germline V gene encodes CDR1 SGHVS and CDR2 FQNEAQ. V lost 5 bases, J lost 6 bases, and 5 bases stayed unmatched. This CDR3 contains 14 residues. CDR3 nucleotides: TGTGCCAGCAGCCCCAGGACAGGGGTTCAGCCCCAGCATTTT. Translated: CASSPRTGVQPQHF. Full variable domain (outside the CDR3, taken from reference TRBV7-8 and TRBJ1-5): GAGVSQSPRYKVAKRGQDVALRCDPISGHVSLFWYQQALGQGPEFLTYFQNEAQLDKSGLPSDRFFAERPEGSVSTLKIQRTQQEDSAVYLCASSPRTGVQPQHFGDGTRLSIL.

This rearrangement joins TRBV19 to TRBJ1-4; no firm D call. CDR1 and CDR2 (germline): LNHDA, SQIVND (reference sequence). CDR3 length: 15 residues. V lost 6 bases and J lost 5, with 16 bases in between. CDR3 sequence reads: CASSHGERTNEKLFF. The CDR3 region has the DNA TGTGCCAGTAGCCATGGGGAGAGAACAAATGAAAAACTGTTTTTT.

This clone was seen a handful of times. This chain's CDR3 is CSVEDLGRGRGYTF. Here the CDR3 DNA reads TGCAGCGTTGAAGATTTGGGGCGAGGTCGTGGCTACACCTTC. This chain links TRBV29-1 with TRBJ1-2; D is perhaps TRBD1 (5 bases). Trimming took 0 bases from V and 7 from J, leaving 15 bases between them. The CDR3 length is 14 residues. CDR1 and CDR2 (germline): SQVTM, ANQGSEA.

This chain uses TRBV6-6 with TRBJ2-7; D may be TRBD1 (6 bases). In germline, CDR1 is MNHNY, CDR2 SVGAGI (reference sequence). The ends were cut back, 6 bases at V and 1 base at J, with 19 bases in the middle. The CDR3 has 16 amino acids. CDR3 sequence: CASSFAAQGYSYEQYF. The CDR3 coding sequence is TGTGCCAGCAGCTTCGCAGCCCAGGGGTATTCCTACGAGCAGTACTTC.

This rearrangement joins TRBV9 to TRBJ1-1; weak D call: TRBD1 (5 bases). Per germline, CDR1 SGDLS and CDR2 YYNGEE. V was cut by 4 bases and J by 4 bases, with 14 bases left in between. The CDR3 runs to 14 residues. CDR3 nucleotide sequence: TGTGCCAGCAGCCAATCCGCGGGGGGCACTGAAGCTTTCTTT. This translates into CASSQSAGGTEAFF.

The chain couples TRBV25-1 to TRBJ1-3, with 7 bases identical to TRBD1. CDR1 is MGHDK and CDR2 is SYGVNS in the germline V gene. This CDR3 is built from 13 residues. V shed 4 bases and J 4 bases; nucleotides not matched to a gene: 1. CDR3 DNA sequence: TGTGCCAGCAGTGGGACAGGCGGAAACACCATATATTTT. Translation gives CASSGTGGNTIYF.

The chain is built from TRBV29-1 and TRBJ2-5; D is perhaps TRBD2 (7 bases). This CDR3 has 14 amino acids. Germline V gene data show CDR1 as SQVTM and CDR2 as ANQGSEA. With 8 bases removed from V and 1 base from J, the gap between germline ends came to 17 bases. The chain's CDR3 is CSLSRGGVQETQYF. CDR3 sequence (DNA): TGCAGCCTCAGTAGAGGGGGGGTCCAAGAGACCCAGTACTTC. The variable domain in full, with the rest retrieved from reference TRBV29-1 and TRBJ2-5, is SAVISQKPSRDICQRGTSLTIQCQVDSQVTMMFWYRQQPGQSLTLIATANQGSEATYESGFVIDKFPISRPNLTFSTLTVSNMSPEDSSIYLCSLSRGGVQETQYFGPGTRLLVL.

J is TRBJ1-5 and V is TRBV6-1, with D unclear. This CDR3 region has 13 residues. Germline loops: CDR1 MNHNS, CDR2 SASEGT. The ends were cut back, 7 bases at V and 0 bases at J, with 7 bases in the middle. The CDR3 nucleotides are TGTGCCAGCAATCAGGTTAGCAATCAGCCCCAGCATTTT. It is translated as CASNQVSNQPQHF.

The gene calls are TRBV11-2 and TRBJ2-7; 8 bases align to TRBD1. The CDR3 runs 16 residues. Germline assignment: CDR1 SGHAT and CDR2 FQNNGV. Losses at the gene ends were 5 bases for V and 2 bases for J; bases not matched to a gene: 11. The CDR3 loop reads CASSPYQGAPTYEQYF. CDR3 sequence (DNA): TGTGCCAGCAGCCCCTACCAGGGGGCTCCAACCTACGAGCAGTACTTC.

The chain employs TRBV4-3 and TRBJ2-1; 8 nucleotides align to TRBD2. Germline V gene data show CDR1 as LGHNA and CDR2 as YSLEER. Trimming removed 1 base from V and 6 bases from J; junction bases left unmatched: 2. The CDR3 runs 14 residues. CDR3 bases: TGCGCCAGCAGCCAAGGGCTAGCGGGCAATGAGCAGTTCTTC. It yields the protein CASSQGLAGNEQFF.

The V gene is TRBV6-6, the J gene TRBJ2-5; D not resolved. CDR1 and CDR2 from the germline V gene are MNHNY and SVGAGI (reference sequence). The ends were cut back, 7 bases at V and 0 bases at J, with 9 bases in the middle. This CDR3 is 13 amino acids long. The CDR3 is CASMVRYQETQYF. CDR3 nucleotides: TGTGCCAGCATGGTCCGGTACCAAGAGACCCAGTACTTC.

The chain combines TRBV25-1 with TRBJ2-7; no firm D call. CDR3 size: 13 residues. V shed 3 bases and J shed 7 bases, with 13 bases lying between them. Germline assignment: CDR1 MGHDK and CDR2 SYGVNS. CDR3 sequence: CASSDKFSGEQYF. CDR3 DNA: TGTGCCAGCAGTGATAAGTTCTCAGGAGAGCAGTACTTC.

The CDR3 spells CASSPAGGPGTQYF. In nucleotides, the CDR3 is TGTGCCAGCAGCCCGGCCGGGGGGCCGGGGACCCAGTACTTC. The chain uses TRBV28 and TRBJ2-5; the D gene is possibly TRBD2 (7 bases). The CDR3 sequence is 14 residues long. Trimming shortened V by 6 bases and J by 7 bases, and 18 bases separated the two germline ends. Germline CDR1 is MDHEN and CDR2 is SYDVKM.

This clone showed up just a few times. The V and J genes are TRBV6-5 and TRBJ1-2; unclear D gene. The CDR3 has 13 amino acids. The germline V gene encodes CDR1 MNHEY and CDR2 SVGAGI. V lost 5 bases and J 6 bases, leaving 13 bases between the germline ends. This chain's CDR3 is CASSEAESNGYTF. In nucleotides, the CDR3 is TGTGCCAGCAGTGAAGCCGAGTCGAATGGCTACACCTTC.

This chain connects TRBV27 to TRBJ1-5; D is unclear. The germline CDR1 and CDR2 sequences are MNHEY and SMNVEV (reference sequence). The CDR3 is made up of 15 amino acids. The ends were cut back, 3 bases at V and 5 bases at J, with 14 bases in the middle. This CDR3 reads CASSLRGGQDQPQHF. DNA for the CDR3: TGTGCCAGCAGTTTGAGAGGCGGGCAGGATCAGCCCCAGCATTTT.

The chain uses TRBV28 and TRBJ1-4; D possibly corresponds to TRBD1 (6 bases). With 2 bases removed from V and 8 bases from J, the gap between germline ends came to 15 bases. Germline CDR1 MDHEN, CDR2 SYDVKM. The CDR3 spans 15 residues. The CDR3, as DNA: TGTGCCAGCAGTTTAAATACAGGGTTGGGGGAAAAACTGTTTTTT. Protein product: CASSLNTGLGEKLFF.

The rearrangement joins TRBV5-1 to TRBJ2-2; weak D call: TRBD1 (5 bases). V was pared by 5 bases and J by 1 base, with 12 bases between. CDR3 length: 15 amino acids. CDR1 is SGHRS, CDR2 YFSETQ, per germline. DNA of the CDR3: TGCGCCAGCAGGGACACGACAGTGAACACCGGGGAGCTGTTTTTT. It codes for CASRDTTVNTGELFF.

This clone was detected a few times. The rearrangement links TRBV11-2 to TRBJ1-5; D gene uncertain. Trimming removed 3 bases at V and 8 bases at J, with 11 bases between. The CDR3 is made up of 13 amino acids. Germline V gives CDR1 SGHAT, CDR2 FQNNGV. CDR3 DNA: TGTGCCAGCAGCTTCACCCCCTCAGAGCCCCAGCATTTT. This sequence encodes CASSFTPSEPQHF.

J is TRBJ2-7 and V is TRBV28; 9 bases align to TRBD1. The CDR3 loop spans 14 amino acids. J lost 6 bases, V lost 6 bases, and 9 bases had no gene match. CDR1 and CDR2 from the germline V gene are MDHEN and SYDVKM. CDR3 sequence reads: CASRGQGSVGEQYF. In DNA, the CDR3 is TGTGCCAGCAGGGGACAGGGCTCTGTGGGCGAGCAGTACTTC.

The CDR3: CASSPREFAGTTNTGELFF. CDR3 coding DNA: TGTGCCAGCAGCCCCAGGGAGTTTGCCGGGACAACGAACACCGGGGAGCTGTTTTTT. The gene calls are TRBV7-9 and TRBJ2-2, with a weak D call TRBD1 (6 bases). The CDR3 runs 19 residues. The V end was cut by 5 bases, the J end by 0 bases, with 22 bases between. Germline CDR1 is SEHNR and CDR2 is FQNEAQ (reference sequence).